A selection of T cell receptor beta chains follows, all from one sample in a study of identical twins. TCRdb re-called the 5' RACE reads with MiXCR, one entry per CDR3 protein. The sample records some 1,600,000 distinct CDR3 sequences, about 32% being singletons. The sample was cord blood. The receptors derive from a newborn girl in good health. Both conserved end residues are part of each CDR3. D genes are given only for firm matches. Some rows mark clone size as missing; the rest say once, few, many or name a class of expanded clone.

D	size	V	J	CDR3	DNA
-	-	TRBV24-1	TRBJ2-5	CATGDFDWGYF	TGTGCCACCGGTGATTTCGATTGGGGGTACTTC
TRBD2	few	TRBV7-2	TRBJ2-7	CASSLAGLAGTYEQYF	TGTGCCAGCAGCTTAGCAGGACTAGCAGGGACCTACGAGCAGTACTTC
TRBD1	-	TRBV9	TRBJ2-1	CASSAGTGGAYNEQFF	TGTGCCAGCAGCGCCGGGACAGGGGGCGCGTACAATGAGCAGTTCTTC
-	-	TRBV28	TRBJ2-1	CASSLSNGARGKTQFF	TGTGCCAGCAGTTTGTCCAATGGAGCACGGGGAAAGACCCAGTTCTTC
-	-	TRBV28	TRBJ2-7	CASSSPLLASYEQYF	TGTGCCAGCAGCTCCCCCCTTCTAGCGAGTTACGAGCAGTACTTC
-	-	TRBV10-3	TRBJ1-6	CAISESVQLYNSPLHF	TGTGCCATCAGTGAGTCGGTACAGCTTTATAATTCACCCCTCCACTTT
TRBD1	-	TRBV27	TRBJ1-5	CASSLSRETGGNQPQHF	TGTGCCAGCAGTTTATCGAGGGAGACAGGGGGCAATCAGCCCCAGCATTTT
TRBD2	-	TRBV3-1	TRBJ2-4	CASSKGLLALKGEDQYF	TGTGCCAGCAGCAAAGGTTTACTAGCGCTAAAAGGGGAGGACCAGTACTTC
TRBD2	few	TRBV25-1	TRBJ2-3	CASRGLRGSATDTQYF	TGTGCCAGCAGAGGCCTGCGCGGGAGCGCCACAGATACGCAGTATTTT
-	few	TRBV2	TRBJ2-5	CASTTKTGQETQYF	TGTGCCAGCACTACTAAGACAGGCCAAGAGACCCAGTACTTC
TRBD1	-	TRBV25-1	TRBJ2-7	CASSEQGASSYEQYF	TGTGCCAGCAGTGAACAGGGGGCCAGCTCCTACGAGCAGTACTTC
TRBD1	-	TRBV24-1	TRBJ1-6	CATSDPGQGNSPLHF	TGTGCCACCAGTGACCCGGGACAGGGTAATTCACCCCTCCACTTT
-	-	TRBV4-2	TRBJ1-5	CASSQASELSNQPQHF	TGTGCCAGCAGCCAAGCGTCGGAACTTAGCAATCAGCCCCAGCATTTT
-	many	TRBV29-1	TRBJ2-7	CSVAAAYEQYF	TGCAGCGTTGCCGCAGCCTACGAGCAGTACTTC
-	-	TRBV6-1	TRBJ1-2	CASRGDYRANYGYTF	TGTGCCAGCAGGGGAGACTACAGAGCTAACTATGGCTACACCTTC
-	-	TRBV12-3/TRBV12-4	TRBJ2-7	CASSPPGSARYEQYF	TGTGCCAGCAGCCCCCCGGGGTCGGCTCGTTACGAGCAGTACTTC
-	few	TRBV27	TRBJ1-2	CASRALGSGYTF	TGTGCCAGCCGAGCCTTGGGGAGTGGCTACACCTTC
TRBD2	-	TRBV28	TRBJ2-7	CASSLGLAGLLSSYEQYF	TGTGCCAGCAGTTTGGGACTAGCGGGACTCCTGAGCTCCTACGAGCAGTACTTC
-	many	TRBV6-2/TRBV6-3	TRBJ2-3	CASTPGTDTQYF	TGTGCCAGCACCCCCGGTACAGATACGCAGTATTTT
-	-	TRBV5-1	TRBJ1-2	CASSTTGYTF	TGCGCCAGCAGCACGACCGGCTACACCTTC
-	few	TRBV7-8	TRBJ1-4	CASSYRRDLNEKLFF	TGTGCCAGCAGCTACCGCCGGGACCTTAATGAAAAACTGTTTTTT
TRBD2	few	TRBV20-1	TRBJ2-1	CSASPTSGNYNEQFF	TGCAGTGCCTCCCCGACTAGCGGGAACTACAATGAGCAGTTCTTC
-	-	TRBV6-1	TRBJ2-5	CATSSSAETQYF	TGTGCCACTTCTTCCTCGGCGGAGACCCAGTACTTC
-	few	TRBV4-1	TRBJ2-3	CASSQAHAKSTDTQYF	TGCGCCAGCAGCCAAGCCCATGCTAAAAGCACAGATACGCAGTATTTT
TRBD2	few	TRBV7-2	TRBJ2-3	CASSLAGTTFTDTQYF	TGTGCCAGCAGCTTAGCGGGGACTACCTTCACAGATACGCAGTATTTT
TRBD2	few	TRBV7-8	TRBJ2-1	CASSLEYSPPGGQFF	TGTGCCAGCAGCTTAGAGTACTCCCCTCCGGGAGGGCAGTTCTTC
TRBD1	few	TRBV12-3/TRBV12-4	TRBJ1-2	CASSGTERFGGYTF	TGTGCCAGCAGTGGGACAGAGAGGTTTGGAGGCTACACCTTC
-	-	TRBV2	TRBJ2-4	CASSEGTHIGQYF	TGTGCCAGCAGTGAAGGGACCCATATAGGGCAGTACTTC
-	many	TRBV5-1	TRBJ2-3	CASSLTGNTDTQYF	TGTGCCAGCAGTTTAACGGGGAACACAGATACGCAGTATTTT
TRBD2	few	TRBV4-2	TRBJ2-3	CASSQASGGGYSTDTQYF	TGTGCCAGCAGCCAAGCTAGCGGGGGGGGGTATAGCACAGATACGCAGTATTTT
TRBD2	-	TRBV20-1	TRBJ2-5	CSARSSGGLYNEQYF	TGCAGTGCTAGGTCAAGCGGGGGATTATACAATGAGCAGTACTTC
TRBD2	-	TRBV6-5	TRBJ2-5	CASGTSGRLGQETQYF	TGTGCCTCTGGGACTAGCGGGAGACTAGGGCAAGAGACCCAGTACTTC
TRBD2	-	TRBV7-2	TRBJ2-3	CASSPWGLAGAQYF	TGTGCCAGCAGCCCGTGGGGACTAGCGGGCGCCCAGTATTTT
TRBD2	few	TRBV20-1	TRBJ2-7	CSALRSGRVNEQYF	TGCAGTGCCCTTCGTAGCGGGAGAGTCAATGAGCAGTACTTC
-	few	TRBV28	TRBJ2-7	CASSLMGGEQYF	TGTGCCAGCAGTTTAATGGGGGGCGAGCAGTACTTC
-	-	TRBV12-3/TRBV12-4	TRBJ1-6	CASRGWDNSPLHF	TGTGCCAGCAGGGGATGGGATAATTCACCCCTCCACTTT
TRBD2	-	TRBV6-5	TRBJ2-4	CASSFGLAENIQYF	TGTGCCAGCAGTTTCGGACTAGCGGAAAACATTCAGTACTTC
-	-	TRBV21-1	TRBJ2-3	CASHARGDVTDTQYF	TGTGCCAGCCACGCCAGGGGGGACGTCACAGATACGCAGTATTTT
-	few	TRBV6-5	TRBJ2-3	CASSYGLRYSTDTQYF	TGTGCCAGCAGTTACGGCCTTAGGTATTCCACAGATACGCAGTATTTT
TRBD1	-	TRBV10-2	TRBJ2-2	CASSRGQGAYTGELFF	TGCGCCAGCAGTCGCGGACAGGGGGCCTACACCGGGGAGCTGTTTTTT
TRBD1	-	TRBV6-5	TRBJ1-2	CASSRKATGINYGYTF	TGTGCCAGCAGCCGGAAAGCGACAGGGATTAACTATGGCTACACCTTC
-	few	TRBV24-1	TRBJ1-2	CATSDPTWTNYGYTF	TGTGCCACCAGTGACCCGACATGGACTAACTATGGCTACACCTTC
-	-	TRBV6-1	TRBJ1-2	CASSEDSSLGGYTF	TGTGCCAGCAGTGAGGACAGTTCTTTAGGAGGCTACACCTTC
-	-	TRBV9	TRBJ2-3	CASSVGVSSTDTQYF	TGTGCCAGCAGCGTAGGAGTCTCTAGCACAGATACGCAGTATTTT
-	-	TRBV20-1	TRBJ1-2	CSASPSSPFFGYTF	TGCAGTGCCAGTCCAAGCAGCCCGTTTTTTGGCTACACCTTC
-	-	TRBV25-1	TRBJ2-7	CASNAGYEQYF	TGTGCCAGCAATGCGGGTTACGAGCAGTACTTC
-	-	TRBV7-8	TRBJ2-7	CASSPQPGPISYEQYF	TGTGCCAGCAGCCCACAACCCGGGCCCATCTCCTACGAGCAGTACTTC